This T cell receptor beta chain was found in a study of blood T cells in healthy people across ages. General observations from the study: Both higher diversity and more naive CD4+ cells marked long-lived donors when set against aged donors.

Caucasian individuals from Russia who were healthy and aged about 6 to 90 acted as donors. The study isolated at least 6.5 million PBMCs from each sample. Combining a sample-barcoded 5' primer with a J-beta primer mix, a second PCR ran for roughly 6 to 12 cycles. TCRdb re-called the 5' RACE reads with MiXCR, one entry per CDR3 protein. The sample shows hundreds of thousands of distinct CDR3 sequences, about 28% of them seen only once. In this sample, this clonotype turned up many times. What it recognizes is unknown. V was clipped by 3 bases and J by 4 bases; unmatched bases: 5. CDR3 length: 15 residues. Looked up from germline, CDR1 is DFQATT and CDR2 is SNEGSKA (reference sequence).

The origin of this receptor is a woman older than 75 in good health. What was sequenced was blood. The chain recombines TRBV20-1 with TRBJ2-3; the match to TRBD2 covers 12 bases. CDR3 sequence reads: CSARRLAGESDTQYF. CDR3 bases: TGCAGTGCTAGGCGACTAGCGGGGGAGTCAGATACGCAGTATTTT.